This is a list of T cell receptor beta chains from one sample in a study of blood T cell repertoires in COVID-19. Libraries were prepared by immunoSEQ multiplex PCR; TCRdb keeps only in-frame clonotypes and omits some of them. The sample shows about 180,000 clones, approximately 88% of them seen only once. The sequencing sample was made of PBMCs or T cells enriched from blood (not recorded which). These receptors came from a woman under 30 who had recovered from COVID-19. Each CDR3 is given with its conserved first and last residue. D genes are given only for firm matches. For some rows the clone size is stated as once, few or many, or as a class when expanded; others skip it.

CDR3 DNA: TGTGCCAGCAGTTTATCGGGGAGCATTCAGTACTTC
CDR3 protein: CASSLSGSIQYF
clone size: .
D gene: .
V gene: TRBV28
J gene: TRBJ2-4

CDR3 DNA: TGCAGCGTTCTCCGGCTTGAGACAGGGGGCATTCACTACGAGCAGTACTTC
CDR3 protein: CSVLRLETGGIHYEQYF
clone size: .
D gene: TRBD1
V gene: TRBV29-1
J gene: TRBJ2-7

CDR3 DNA: TGTGCCACCAGCAGAGCGGGGACAGGCTCAGATACGCAGTATTTT
CDR3 protein: CATSRAGTGSDTQYF
clone size: .
D gene: TRBD1
V gene: TRBV15
J gene: TRBJ2-3

CDR3 DNA: TGTGCCAGCAGTCCGACAGGGGGCTGGAGGGTCACAGATACGCAGTATTTT
CDR3 protein: CASSPTGGWRVTDTQYF
clone size: .
D gene: TRBD1
V gene: TRBV28
J gene: TRBJ2-3

CDR3 DNA: TGCGCCAGCAGTTTGAAACCTCGGGGGGACACTGAAGCTTTCTTT
CDR3 protein: CASSLKPRGDTEAFF
clone size: .
D gene: .
V gene: TRBV5-1
J gene: TRBJ1-1

CDR3 DNA: TGTGCCAGCAGCTTAATTCTGGGCGGGAACGAAAAACTGTTTTTT
CDR3 protein: CASSLILGGNEKLFF
clone size: .
D gene: .
V gene: TRBV7-6
J gene: TRBJ1-4

CDR3 DNA: TGTGCCAGCAGCCTACCGACAGACTTGTCACCCCTCCACTTT
CDR3 protein: CASSLPTDLSPLHF
clone size: .
D gene: .
V gene: TRBV3-1/TRBV3-2
J gene: TRBJ1-6

CDR3 DNA: TGTGCCAGCAGCACAGCAGGGGGCGGCTACAATGAGCAGTTCTTC
CDR3 protein: CASSTAGGGYNEQFF
clone size: .
D gene: TRBD1
V gene: TRBV28
J gene: TRBJ2-1

CDR3 DNA: TGTGCCAGCAGTTTAACTCGTTACGAGCAGTACTTC
CDR3 protein: CASSLTRYEQYF
clone size: .
D gene: .
V gene: TRBV12-3/TRBV12-4
J gene: TRBJ2-7

CDR3 DNA: TGTGCCAGCAGTTACTCTTCCGGGAGCTCTGGAAACACCATATATTTT
CDR3 protein: CASSYSSGSSGNTIYF
clone size: .
D gene: .
V gene: TRBV6-5
J gene: TRBJ1-3

CDR3 DNA: TGTGCCAGCAGCCCCTTTTGTAGAGCGTGGGAGACCCAGTACTTC
CDR3 protein: CASSPFCRAWETQYF
clone size: .
D gene: .
V gene: TRBV3-1/TRBV3-2
J gene: TRBJ2-5

CDR3 DNA: TGTGCCAGCAGCCTCGCGGGGAGCAATCAGCCCCAGCATTTT
CDR3 protein: CASSLAGSNQPQHF
clone size: .
D gene: .
V gene: TRBV7-9
J gene: TRBJ1-5

CDR3 DNA: TGTGCCAGCAGTCCCTATCGGGGAAACTCCTACGAGCAGTACTTC
CDR3 protein: CASSPYRGNSYEQYF
clone size: few
D gene: .
V gene: TRBV27
J gene: TRBJ2-7

CDR3 DNA: TGCGCCAGCAGCTTGGTGGCAGGATTGAACACCGGGGAGCTGTTTTTT
CDR3 protein: CASSLVAGLNTGELFF
clone size: .
D gene: .
V gene: TRBV5-1
J gene: TRBJ2-2

CDR3 DNA: TGTGCCAGTAGTGCCCTAGCGGGGGGACCAGAGACCCAGTACTTC
CDR3 protein: CASSALAGGPETQYF
clone size: .
D gene: TRBD2
V gene: TRBV19
J gene: TRBJ2-5

CDR3 DNA: TGCGCCAGCAGTCAAACGAGCAGGGAAGGCGCACGCGAGCAGTACTTC
CDR3 protein: CASSQTSREGAREQYF
clone size: .
D gene: .
V gene: TRBV23-1
J gene: TRBJ2-7

CDR3 DNA: TGTGCCAGCAGCTTATCCGCGGGGTTGAGTGAAAAACTGTTTTTT
CDR3 protein: CASSLSAGLSEKLFF
clone size: once
D gene: .
V gene: TRBV7-8
J gene: TRBJ1-4

CDR3 DNA: TGCGCCAGCAGCTTGGGAGCGGAGGACTACTCTGGCTACACCTTC
CDR3 protein: CASSLGAEDYSGYTF
clone size: .
D gene: .
V gene: TRBV5-1
J gene: TRBJ1-2

CDR3 DNA: TGCAGCGTTGATACGTCGGCTAGCGGGAAGGAGACCCAGTACTTC
CDR3 protein: CSVDTSASGKETQYF
clone size: .
D gene: TRBD2
V gene: TRBV29-1
J gene: TRBJ2-5

CDR3 DNA: TGTGCCAGTAGTTTAGACAGGAAGAACACTGAAGCTTTCTTT
CDR3 protein: CASSLDRKNTEAFF
clone size: .
D gene: .
V gene: TRBV19
J gene: TRBJ1-1

CDR3 DNA: TGTGCCAGCACCACCGCGGGGGGGCTCAGAAATGAGCAGTTCTTC
CDR3 protein: CASTTAGGLRNEQFF
clone size: .
D gene: TRBD2
V gene: TRBV11-2
J gene: TRBJ2-1

CDR3 DNA: TGTGCCAGCAGCGTGGACAGGGGAGAAAAACTGTTTTTT
CDR3 protein: CASSVDRGEKLFF
clone size: .
D gene: TRBD1
V gene: TRBV9
J gene: TRBJ1-4

CDR3 DNA: TGTGCCAGCAGCGTAGGGCTAGCGGGATCGTACGAGCAGTACTTC
CDR3 protein: CASSVGLAGSYEQYF
clone size: .
D gene: TRBD2
V gene: TRBV9
J gene: TRBJ2-7

CDR3 DNA: TGTGCCAGCAGCCTGAGGCCCGGGAGCTATGGCTACACCTTC
CDR3 protein: CASSLRPGSYGYTF
clone size: .
D gene: .
V gene: TRBV28
J gene: TRBJ1-2

CDR3 DNA: TGTGCCAGCAGCTATGGACTTCCGGGACAGGGAGGCACTGAAGCTTTCTTT
CDR3 protein: CASSYGLPGQGGTEAFF
clone size: .
D gene: TRBD1
V gene: TRBV3-1/TRBV3-2
J gene: TRBJ1-1

CDR3 DNA: TGTGCCAGCAGCTTAGAACCCCAGGAGGCGCAAGAGACCCAGTACTTC
CDR3 protein: CASSLEPQEAQETQYF
clone size: .
D gene: .
V gene: TRBV11-2
J gene: TRBJ2-5

CDR3 DNA: TGTGCCAGTAATTCCCGGAACACCGGGGAGCTGTTTTTT
CDR3 protein: CASNSRNTGELFF
clone size: .
D gene: .
V gene: TRBV19
J gene: TRBJ2-2

CDR3 DNA: TGCAGTGCTAGTGTGGGACAAGCTAACTATGGCTACACCTTC
CDR3 protein: CSASVGQANYGYTF
clone size: many
D gene: .
V gene: TRBV20-1
J gene: TRBJ1-2

CDR3 DNA: TGTGCCAGCAGAGAGGGTGGGTCTTCGAATCAGCCCCAGCATTTT
CDR3 protein: CASREGGSSNQPQHF
clone size: .
D gene: .
V gene: TRBV2
J gene: TRBJ1-5

CDR3 DNA: TGTGCCAGCAGCCCTCACAGGGAACATGGCTACACCTTC
CDR3 protein: CASSPHREHGYTF
clone size: .
D gene: .
V gene: TRBV7-2
J gene: TRBJ1-2

CDR3 DNA: TGTGCCAGCAGCCTGAAAACTACCTACGGTGGAAACATTCAGTACTTC
CDR3 protein: CASSLKTTYGGNIQYF
clone size: .
D gene: .
V gene: TRBV5-4
J gene: TRBJ2-4

CDR3 DNA: TGCGCCAGCGGGGCTAGCGGGAGGAATGAGCAGTTCTTC
CDR3 protein: CASGASGRNEQFF
clone size: .
D gene: TRBD2
V gene: TRBV5-1
J gene: TRBJ2-1

CDR3 DNA: TGTGCCAGCAGCCAGGGGAACCCCTACGAGCAGTACTTC
CDR3 protein: CASSQGNPYEQYF
clone size: .
D gene: .
V gene: TRBV11-2
J gene: TRBJ2-7

CDR3 DNA: TGTGCCAGCAGTTTAATCGGGGAAAGTGGCTACACCTTC
CDR3 protein: CASSLIGESGYTF
clone size: once
D gene: .
V gene: TRBV28
J gene: TRBJ1-2

CDR3 DNA: TGTGCCAGCAGGAGGGAGGCAACCTACGAGCAGTACTTC
CDR3 protein: CASRREATYEQYF
clone size: .
D gene: .
V gene: TRBV11-2
J gene: TRBJ2-7

CDR3 DNA: TGTGCCTGGAGTGGACTTCAGGGGGTACAGCCCCAGCATTTT
CDR3 protein: CAWSGLQGVQPQHF
clone size: .
D gene: TRBD1
V gene: TRBV30
J gene: TRBJ1-5

CDR3 DNA: TGTGCCAGCTCACCCCTGAGGCGGGGGAACCAAGAGACCCAGTACTTC
CDR3 protein: CASSPLRRGNQETQYF
clone size: .
D gene: TRBD2
V gene: TRBV18
J gene: TRBJ2-5

CDR3 DNA: TGTGCCAGTAGGGGACAGGGTTCTACTGAAGCTTTCTTT
CDR3 protein: CASRGQGSTEAFF
clone size: .
D gene: TRBD1
V gene: TRBV19
J gene: TRBJ1-1

CDR3 DNA: TGTGCCAGCAGTTGGACAGGGGACCGTAGTGGGGAGCAGTACTTC
CDR3 protein: CASSWTGDRSGEQYF
clone size: .
D gene: TRBD1
V gene: TRBV6-5
J gene: TRBJ2-7

CDR3 DNA: TGTGCTAGCAGCCCGCGCGCGGGAGGGCGGGTCATTGAGACCCAGTACTTC
CDR3 protein: CASSPRAGGRVIETQYF
clone size: once
D gene: TRBD2
V gene: TRBV7-7
J gene: TRBJ2-5

CDR3 DNA: TGTGCCAGCAACGGGAAAAGCTCCTACGAGCAGTACTTC
CDR3 protein: CASNGKSSYEQYF
clone size: .
D gene: .
V gene: TRBV2
J gene: TRBJ2-7

CDR3 DNA: TGTGCCAGCAGCTTGCAAGCGGGAAAAGAGACCCAGTACTTC
CDR3 protein: CASSLQAGKETQYF
clone size: .
D gene: TRBD2
V gene: TRBV7-2
J gene: TRBJ2-5

CDR3 DNA: TGTGCCAGCTCACCGGATCGGGAATTTACTAGCACAGATACGCAGTATTTT
CDR3 protein: CASSPDREFTSTDTQYF
clone size: .
D gene: .
V gene: TRBV18
J gene: TRBJ2-3

CDR3 DNA: TGTGCCAGTGATCAGGGGAACACTGAAGCTTTCTTT
CDR3 protein: CASDQGNTEAFF
clone size: .
D gene: .
V gene: TRBV25-1
J gene: TRBJ1-1

CDR3 DNA: TGTGCCACCAGCAGAGATTTGGGACTAGCGGGCACAGATACGCAGTATTTT
CDR3 protein: CATSRDLGLAGTDTQYF
clone size: .
D gene: TRBD2
V gene: TRBV15
J gene: TRBJ2-3

CDR3 DNA: TGCAGCGTTGAGGGGCAGGGAGGCGATGAGCAGTTCTTC
CDR3 protein: CSVEGQGGDEQFF
clone size: .
D gene: .
V gene: TRBV29-1
J gene: TRBJ2-1

CDR3 DNA: TGTGCCAGCAACGACAGGGGCGGCCAAGAGACCCAGTACTTC
CDR3 protein: CASNDRGGQETQYF
clone size: .
D gene: TRBD1
V gene: TRBV7-8
J gene: TRBJ2-5

CDR3 DNA: TGTGCCAGCAGCTCTAACCCGGGACTAGCGGCCGAGCAGTACTTC
CDR3 protein: CASSSNPGLAAEQYF
clone size: .
D gene: TRBD2
V gene: TRBV11-2
J gene: TRBJ2-7

CDR3 DNA: TGTGCCAGCTCACGGGGCGGGAGGGCCGAGTTTACCTACAATGAGCAGTTCTTC
CDR3 protein: CASSRGGRAEFTYNEQFF
clone size: .
D gene: TRBD2
V gene: TRBV18
J gene: TRBJ2-1

CDR3 DNA: TGCAGCGTTGTTAGGGCGGGGACGTACCAAGAGACCCAGTACTTC
CDR3 protein: CSVVRAGTYQETQYF
clone size: .
D gene: .
V gene: TRBV29-1
J gene: TRBJ2-5

CDR3 DNA: TGTGCCAGCAGCGTAGTTCCTAGCGGGAGCGGCACAGATACGCAGTATTTT
CDR3 protein: CASSVVPSGSGTDTQYF
clone size: once
D gene: TRBD2
V gene: TRBV9
J gene: TRBJ2-3

CDR3 DNA: TGTGCCAGCAGCTTAGGGTCGTACGGGTCGGAGACCCAGTACTTC
CDR3 protein: CASSLGSYGSETQYF
clone size: .
D gene: .
V gene: TRBV11-3
J gene: TRBJ2-5

CDR3 DNA: TGTGCCAGCAGTTTTTGGGGGGAAGGGCTGAACACTGAAGCTTTCTTT
CDR3 protein: CASSFWGEGLNTEAFF
clone size: .
D gene: .
V gene: TRBV27
J gene: TRBJ1-1